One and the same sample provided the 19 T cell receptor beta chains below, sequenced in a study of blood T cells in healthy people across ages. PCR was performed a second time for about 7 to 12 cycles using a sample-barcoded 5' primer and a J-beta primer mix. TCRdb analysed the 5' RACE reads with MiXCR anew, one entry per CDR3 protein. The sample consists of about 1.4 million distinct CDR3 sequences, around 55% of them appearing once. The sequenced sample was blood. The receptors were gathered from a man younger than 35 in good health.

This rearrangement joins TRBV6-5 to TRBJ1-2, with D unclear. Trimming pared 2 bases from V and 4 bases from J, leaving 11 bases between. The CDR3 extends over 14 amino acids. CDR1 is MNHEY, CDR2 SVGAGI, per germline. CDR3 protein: CASSYVRFGYGYTF. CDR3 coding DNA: TGTGCCAGCAGTTACGTGAGGTTTGGCTATGGCTACACCTTC.

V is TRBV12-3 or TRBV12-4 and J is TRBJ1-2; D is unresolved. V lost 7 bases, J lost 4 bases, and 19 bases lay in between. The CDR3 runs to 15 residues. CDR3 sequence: CASIPRTATSYGYTF. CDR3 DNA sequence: TGTGCCAGCATTCCACGGACGGCTACGAGCTATGGCTACACCTTC.

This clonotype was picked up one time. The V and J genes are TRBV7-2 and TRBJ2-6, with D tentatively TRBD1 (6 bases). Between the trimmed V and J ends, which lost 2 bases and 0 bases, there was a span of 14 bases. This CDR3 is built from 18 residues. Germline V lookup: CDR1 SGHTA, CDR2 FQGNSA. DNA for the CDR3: TGTGCCAGCAGCTTACCCCGGGACACGAGCTCTGGGGCCAACGTCCTGACTTTC. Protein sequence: CASSLPRDTSSGANVLTF.

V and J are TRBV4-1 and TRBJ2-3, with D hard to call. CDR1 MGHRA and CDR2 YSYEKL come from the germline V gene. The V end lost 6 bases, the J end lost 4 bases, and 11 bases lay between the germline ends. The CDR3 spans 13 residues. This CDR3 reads CASSHAVADTQYF. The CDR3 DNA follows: TGCGCCAGCAGTCACGCAGTTGCAGATACGCAGTATTTT.

The CDR3 nucleotides read TGCGCCAGCAGCATACAGGGGTTAGGGGAGACCCAGTACTTC. Its translation: CASSIQGLGETQYF. This rearrangement joins TRBV5-1 to TRBJ2-5; TRBD1 matches 7 bases. Germline V gene sequence: CDR1 SGHRS, CDR2 YFSETQ. The V gene end was trimmed by 4 bases and the J gene end by 5 bases; junction bases not matched to a gene: 8. The CDR3 runs 14 residues.

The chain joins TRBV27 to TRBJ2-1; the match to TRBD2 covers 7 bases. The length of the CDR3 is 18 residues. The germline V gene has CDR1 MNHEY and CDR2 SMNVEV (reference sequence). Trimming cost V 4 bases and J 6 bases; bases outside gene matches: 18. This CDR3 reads CASSSTYHSGLEPNEQFF. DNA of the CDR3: TGTGCCAGCAGTTCGACCTATCATAGCGGGCTGGAACCCAATGAGCAGTTCTTC.

The CDR3 here is CASSFSFVRAQSYEQYF. In DNA, the CDR3 is TGTGCCAGCAGCTTTAGCTTTGTCAGGGCTCAATCCTACGAGCAGTACTTC. The chain uses TRBV5-5 and TRBJ2-7; D perhaps matches TRBD1 (5 bases). This CDR3 comprises 17 residues. Germline V CDR1 and CDR2: SGHKS, YYEKEE (reference sequence). V lost 2 bases, J lost 1 base, and 19 bases lay in between.

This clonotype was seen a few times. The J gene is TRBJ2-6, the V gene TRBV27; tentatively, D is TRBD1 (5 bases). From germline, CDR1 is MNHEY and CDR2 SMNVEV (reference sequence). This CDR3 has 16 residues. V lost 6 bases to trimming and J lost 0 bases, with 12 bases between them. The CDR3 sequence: CASSPLGVSGANVLTF. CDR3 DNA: TGTGCCAGCAGCCCGTTAGGGGTCTCTGGGGCCAACGTCCTGACTTTC. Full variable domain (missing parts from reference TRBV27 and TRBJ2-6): EAQVTQNPRYLITVTGKKLTVTCSQNMNHEYMSWYRQDPGLGLRQIYYSMNVEVTDKGDVPEGYKVSRKEKRNFPLILESPSPNQTSLYFCASSPLGVSGANVLTFGAGSRLTVL.

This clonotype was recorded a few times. DNA for the CDR3: TGCAGCGTCCAAACCACACCGGGGCGGTCGGATGAGCAGTTCTTC. This gives the protein CSVQTTPGRSDEQFF. The chain joins TRBV29-1 to TRBJ2-1; D tentatively reads TRBD1 or TRBD2 (5 bases each). The V gene's germline CDR1 is SQVTM and CDR2 ANQGSEA. The CDR3 runs to 15 residues. Trimming cost V 6 bases and J 8 bases, with 23 bases left between them.

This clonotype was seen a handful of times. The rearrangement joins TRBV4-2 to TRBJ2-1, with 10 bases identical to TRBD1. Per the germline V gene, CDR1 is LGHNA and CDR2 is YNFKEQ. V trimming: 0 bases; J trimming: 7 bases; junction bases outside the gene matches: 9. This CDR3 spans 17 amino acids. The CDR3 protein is CASSQEGDRGRGNEQFF. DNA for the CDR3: TGTGCCAGCAGCCAAGAAGGAGACAGGGGGCGCGGGAATGAGCAGTTCTTC.

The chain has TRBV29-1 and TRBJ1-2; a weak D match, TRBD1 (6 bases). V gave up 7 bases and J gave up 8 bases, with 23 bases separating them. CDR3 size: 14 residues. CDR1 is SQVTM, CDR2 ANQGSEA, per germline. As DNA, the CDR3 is TGCAGCGCCGGAGACCCGACAGGCCTTTGGGGCTACACCTTC. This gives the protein CSAGDPTGLWGYTF.

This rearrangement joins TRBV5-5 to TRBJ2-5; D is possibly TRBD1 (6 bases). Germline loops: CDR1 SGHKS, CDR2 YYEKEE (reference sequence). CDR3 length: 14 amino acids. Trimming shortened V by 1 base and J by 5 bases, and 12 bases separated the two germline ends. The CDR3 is CASSLRTAWETQYF. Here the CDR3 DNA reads TGTGCCAGCAGCTTGAGGACAGCTTGGGAGACCCAGTACTTC.

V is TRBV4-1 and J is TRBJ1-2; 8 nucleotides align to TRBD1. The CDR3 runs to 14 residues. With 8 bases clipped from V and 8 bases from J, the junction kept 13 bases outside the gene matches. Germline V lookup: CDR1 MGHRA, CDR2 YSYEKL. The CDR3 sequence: CASGTLTGGEGYTF. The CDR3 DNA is TGCGCCAGCGGCACGCTAACAGGGGGTGAGGGCTACACCTTC.

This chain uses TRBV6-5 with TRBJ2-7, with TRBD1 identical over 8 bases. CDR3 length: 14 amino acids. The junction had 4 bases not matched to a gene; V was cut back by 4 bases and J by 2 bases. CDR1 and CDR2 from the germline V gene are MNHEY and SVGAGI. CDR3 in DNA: TGTGCCAGCAGTTCTACAGGGGGGACCTACGAGCAGTACTTC. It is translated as CASSSTGGTYEQYF.

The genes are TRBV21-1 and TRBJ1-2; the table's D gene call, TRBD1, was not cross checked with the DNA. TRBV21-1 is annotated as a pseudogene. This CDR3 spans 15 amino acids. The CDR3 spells CASSKDKGTVLGYTF. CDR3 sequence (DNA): TGTGCCAGCAGCAAAGACAAGGGGACAGTGTTGGGCTACACCTTC.

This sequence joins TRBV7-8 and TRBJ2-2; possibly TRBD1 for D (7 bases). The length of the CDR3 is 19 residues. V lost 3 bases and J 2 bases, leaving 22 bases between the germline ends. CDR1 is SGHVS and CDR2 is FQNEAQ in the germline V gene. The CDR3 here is CASSLITSRGRTNTGELFF. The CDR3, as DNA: TGTGCCAGCAGCTTGATCACTAGCAGGGGGAGGACCAACACCGGGGAGCTGTTTTTT.

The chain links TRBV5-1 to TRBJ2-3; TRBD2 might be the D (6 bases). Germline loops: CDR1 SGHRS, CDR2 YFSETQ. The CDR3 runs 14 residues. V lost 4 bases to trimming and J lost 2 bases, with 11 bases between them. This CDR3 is CASSRAGITDTQYF. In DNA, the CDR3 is TGCGCCAGCAGCAGGGCGGGGATCACAGATACGCAGTATTTT. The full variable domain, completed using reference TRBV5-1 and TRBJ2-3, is KAGVTQTPRYLIKTRGQQVTLSCSPISGHRSVSWYQQTPGQGLQFLFEYFSETQRNKGNFPGRFSGRQFSNSRSEMNVSTLELGDSALYLCASSRAGITDTQYFGPGTRLTVL.

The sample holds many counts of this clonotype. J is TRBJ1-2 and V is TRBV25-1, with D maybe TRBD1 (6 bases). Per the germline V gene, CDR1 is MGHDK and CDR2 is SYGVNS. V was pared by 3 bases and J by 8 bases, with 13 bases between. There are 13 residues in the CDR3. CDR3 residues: CASSDGGLRGYTF. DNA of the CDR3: TGTGCCAGCAGTGATGGGGGGCTGAGAGGCTACACCTTC.

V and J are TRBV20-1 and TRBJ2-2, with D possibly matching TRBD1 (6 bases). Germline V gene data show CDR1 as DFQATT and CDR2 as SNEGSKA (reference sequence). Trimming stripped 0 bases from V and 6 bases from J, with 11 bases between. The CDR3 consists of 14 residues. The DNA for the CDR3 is TGCAGTGCTAGAGATCTAGCAGGGGCCGGGGAGCTGTTTTTT. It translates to CSARDLAGAGELFF.